This T cell receptor beta chain was captured by sequencing in a study of blood T cell repertoires in COVID-19. Under the authors' procedure: Amplification with reference gene primers provided the estimates of nucleated cell counts. Sequencing was performed with immunoSEQ multiplex PCR; in TCRdb, only in-frame clones are kept and a portion is missing. V and J calls plus clone size are reproduced from that table; the DNA served to infer D and trimming. The table records tens of thousands of clones, approximately 87% of them present only once. The source material was peripheral blood. The receptor's source is a human donor in a cohort sampled during active COVID-19.

CDR3 loop: CASSIPGLANNEQFF. Here the CDR3 DNA reads TGTGCCAGTAGTATACCGGGACTAGCGAATAATGAGCAGTTCTTC. The chain has TRBV19 and TRBJ2-1; 10 nucleotides match TRBD2. The germline gives CDR1 LNHDA, CDR2 SQIVND (reference sequence). J was trimmed by 7 bases and V by 2 bases; bases with no gene match: 5. The CDR3 totals 15 residues.